Here is one TCR beta chain with its context. This sample was included in a study of blood T cell repertoires in COVID-19. Study-level information: Nucleic acid was either cDNA or gDNA, and it came from T cells, B-cell-depleted T cells, or PBMCs.

CDR3 length equals 16 residues. The V segment lost 1 base and the J segment 3 bases; nucleotides outside the gene matches: 2. CDR1 and CDR2 from the germline V gene are SGHTA and FQGNSA. TCRdb keeps only in-frame clones here, not all; method: immunoSEQ multiplex PCR. The sample lists fewer than 50,000 clones; approximately 90% were seen once. The sequenced sample was peripheral blood. The chain joins TRBV7-2 to TRBJ2-7; 14 positions match TRBD2. This sequence originates from a man aged 50 or older with active COVID-19. CDR3 sequence: CASSLGGLAGGYEQYF. The CDR3 region has the DNA TGTGCCAGCAGCTTAGGAGGACTAGCGGGGGGCTACGAGCAGTACTTC.